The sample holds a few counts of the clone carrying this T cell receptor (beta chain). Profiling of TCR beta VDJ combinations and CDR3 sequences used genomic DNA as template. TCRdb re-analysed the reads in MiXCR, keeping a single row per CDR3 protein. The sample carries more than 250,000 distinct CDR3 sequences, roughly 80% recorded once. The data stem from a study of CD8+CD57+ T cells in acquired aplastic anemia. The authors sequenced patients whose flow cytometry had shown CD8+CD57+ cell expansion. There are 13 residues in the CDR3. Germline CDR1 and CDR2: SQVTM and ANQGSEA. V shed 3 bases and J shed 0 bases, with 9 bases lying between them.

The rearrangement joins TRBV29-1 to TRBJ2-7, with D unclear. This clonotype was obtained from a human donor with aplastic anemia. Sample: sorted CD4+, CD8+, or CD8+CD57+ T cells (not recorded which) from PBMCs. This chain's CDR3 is CSVEVGNSYEQYF. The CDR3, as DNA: TGCAGCGTTGAGGTGGGCAACTCCTACGAGCAGTACTTC.